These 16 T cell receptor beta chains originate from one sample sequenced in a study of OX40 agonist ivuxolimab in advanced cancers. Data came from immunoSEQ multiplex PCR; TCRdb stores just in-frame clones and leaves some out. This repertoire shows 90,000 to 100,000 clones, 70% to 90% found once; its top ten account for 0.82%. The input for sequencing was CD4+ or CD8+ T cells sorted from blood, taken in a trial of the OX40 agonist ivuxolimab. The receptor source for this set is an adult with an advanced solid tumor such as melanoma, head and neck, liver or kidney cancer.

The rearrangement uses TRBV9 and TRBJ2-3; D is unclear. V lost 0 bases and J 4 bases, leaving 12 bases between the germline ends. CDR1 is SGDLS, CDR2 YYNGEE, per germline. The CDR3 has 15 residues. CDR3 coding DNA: TGTGCCAGCAGCGTAGTGCCGAATCCGGCAGATACGCAGTATTTT. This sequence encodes CASSVVPNPADTQYF.

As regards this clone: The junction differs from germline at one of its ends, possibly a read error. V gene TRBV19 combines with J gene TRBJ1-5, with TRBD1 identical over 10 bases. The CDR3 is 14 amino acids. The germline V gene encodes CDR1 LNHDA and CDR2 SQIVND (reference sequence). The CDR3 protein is CASSTTGGKQPQHF. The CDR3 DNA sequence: TGTGCCAGTAGCACGACAGGGGGCAAACAGCCCCAGCATTTT.

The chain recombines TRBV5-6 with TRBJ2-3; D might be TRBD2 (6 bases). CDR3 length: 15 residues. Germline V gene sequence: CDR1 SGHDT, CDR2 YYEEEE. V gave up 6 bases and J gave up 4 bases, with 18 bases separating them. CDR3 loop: CASKEGLSLSDTQYF. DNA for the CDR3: TGTGCCAGCAAAGAGGGACTCAGCCTCTCAGATACGCAGTATTTT.

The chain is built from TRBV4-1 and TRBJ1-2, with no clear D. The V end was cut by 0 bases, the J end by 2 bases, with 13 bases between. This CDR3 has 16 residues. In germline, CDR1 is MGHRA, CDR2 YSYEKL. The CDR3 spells CASSQDPGPRNYGYTF. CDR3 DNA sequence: TGCGCCAGCAGCCAAGATCCTGGACCGAGGAACTATGGCTACACCTTC.

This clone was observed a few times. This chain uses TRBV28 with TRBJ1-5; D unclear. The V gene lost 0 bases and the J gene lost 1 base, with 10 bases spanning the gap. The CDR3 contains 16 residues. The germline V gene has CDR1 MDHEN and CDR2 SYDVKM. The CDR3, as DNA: TGTGCCAGCAGTTTATGGGTAGTATGGAGCAATCAGCCCCAGCATTTT. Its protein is CASSLWVVWSNQPQHF.

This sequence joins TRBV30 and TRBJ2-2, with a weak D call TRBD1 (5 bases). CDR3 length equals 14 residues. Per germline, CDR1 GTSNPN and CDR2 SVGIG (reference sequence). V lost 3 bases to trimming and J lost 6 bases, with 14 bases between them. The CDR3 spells CAWSLKGKAGELFF. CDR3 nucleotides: TGTGCCTGGAGCCTAAAGGGGAAGGCCGGGGAGCTGTTTTTT.

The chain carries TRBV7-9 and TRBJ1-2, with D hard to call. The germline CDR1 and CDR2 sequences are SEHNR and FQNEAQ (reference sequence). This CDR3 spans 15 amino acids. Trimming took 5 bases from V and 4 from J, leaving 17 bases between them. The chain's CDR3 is CASSPPRTAVYGYTF. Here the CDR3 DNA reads TGTGCCAGCAGCCCCCCCCGCACAGCCGTCTATGGCTACACCTTC.

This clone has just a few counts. CDR3 bases: TGTGCCTGGTCCTTGTGGGGAAACGAAAAACTGTTTTTT. Its protein product is CAWSLWGNEKLFF. The chain combines TRBV30 with TRBJ1-4, with unresolved D. Germline assignment: CDR1 GTSNPN and CDR2 SVGIG (reference sequence). With 5 bases removed from V and 8 bases from J, the gap between germline ends came to 15 bases. CDR3 length: 13 amino acids.

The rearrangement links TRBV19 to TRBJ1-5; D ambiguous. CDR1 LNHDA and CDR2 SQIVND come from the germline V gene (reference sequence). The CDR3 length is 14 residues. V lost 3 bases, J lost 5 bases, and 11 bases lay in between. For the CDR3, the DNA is TGTGCCAGTAGTATTGAGCGTTGGGATCAGCCCCAGCATTTT. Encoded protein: CASSIERWDQPQHF.

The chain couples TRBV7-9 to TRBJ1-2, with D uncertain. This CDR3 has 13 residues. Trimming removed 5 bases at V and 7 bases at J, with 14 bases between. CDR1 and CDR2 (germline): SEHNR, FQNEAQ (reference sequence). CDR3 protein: CASSTEAYRGYTF. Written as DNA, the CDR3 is TGTGCCAGCAGCACCGAGGCATACCGTGGCTACACCTTC.

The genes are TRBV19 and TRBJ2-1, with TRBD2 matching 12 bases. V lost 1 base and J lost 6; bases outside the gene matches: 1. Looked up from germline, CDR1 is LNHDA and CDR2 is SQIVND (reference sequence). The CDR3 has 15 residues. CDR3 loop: CASSIGLAGANEQFF. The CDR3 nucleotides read TGTGCCAGTAGTATAGGACTAGCGGGAGCCAATGAGCAGTTCTTC. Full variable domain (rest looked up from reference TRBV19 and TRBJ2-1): DGGITQSPKYLFRKEGQNVTLSCEQNLNHDAMYWYRQDPGQGLRLIYYSQIVNDFQKGDIAEGYSVSREKKESFPLTVTSAQKNPTAFYLCASSIGLAGANEQFFGPGTRLTVL.

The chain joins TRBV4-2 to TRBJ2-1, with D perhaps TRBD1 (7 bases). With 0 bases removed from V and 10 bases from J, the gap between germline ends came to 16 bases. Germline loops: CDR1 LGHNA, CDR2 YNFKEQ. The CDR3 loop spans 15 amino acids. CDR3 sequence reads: CASSQEARGGGEQFF. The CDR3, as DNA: TGTGCCAGCAGCCAAGAAGCCCGCGGAGGGGGCGAGCAGTTCTTC.

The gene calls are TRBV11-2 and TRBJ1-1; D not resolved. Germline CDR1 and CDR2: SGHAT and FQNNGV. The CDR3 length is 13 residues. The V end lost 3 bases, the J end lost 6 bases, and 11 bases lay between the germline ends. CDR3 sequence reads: CASSFTLDAEAFF. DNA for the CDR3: TGTGCCAGCAGCTTTACCCTGGACGCTGAAGCTTTCTTT.

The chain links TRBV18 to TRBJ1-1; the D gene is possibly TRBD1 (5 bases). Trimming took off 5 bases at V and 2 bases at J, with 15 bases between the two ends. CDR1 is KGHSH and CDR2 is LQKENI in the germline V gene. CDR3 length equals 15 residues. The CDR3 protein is CASSVSSGTNTEAFF. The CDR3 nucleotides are TGTGCCAGCTCAGTATCCTCAGGGACCAACACTGAAGCTTTCTTT.

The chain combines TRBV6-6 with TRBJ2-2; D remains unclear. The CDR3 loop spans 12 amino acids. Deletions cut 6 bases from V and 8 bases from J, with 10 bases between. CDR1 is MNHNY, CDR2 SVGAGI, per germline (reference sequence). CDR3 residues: CASRVQGGELFF. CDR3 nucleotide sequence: TGTGCCAGCAGAGTCCAAGGAGGGGAGCTGTTTTTT.

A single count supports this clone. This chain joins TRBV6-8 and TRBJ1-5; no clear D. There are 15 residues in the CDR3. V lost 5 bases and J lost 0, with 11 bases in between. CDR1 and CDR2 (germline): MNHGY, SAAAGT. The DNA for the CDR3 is TGTGCCAGCAGTCGACCCAGAACTAGCAATCAGCCCCAGCATTTT. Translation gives CASSRPRTSNQPQHF.